This T cell receptor (beta chain) was captured in a study of T-cell reconstitution after alpha-beta-depleted transplantation in children. Overall study results and limits: A year had passed since transplant, and T-cell counts and diversity by then came mostly from newly produced T cells.

Unique molecular identifiers were used in preparing the TCRbeta library. TCRdb itself ran the PCR reads through MiXCR, one entry per CDR3 protein. Of approximately 82,000 distinct CDR3 sequences listed, roughly a sixth are singletons. Of note for this clonotype: Its antigen is as yet unknown.

The receptor was isolated from a male patient aged 2 to 9 who had a stem cell transplant for acute lymphoblastic leukemia, so the T cells may come from the graft donor. This material consisted of PBMCs, mostly from graft donor cells, taken 180 days after TCRalphabeta/CD19-depleted stem cell transplant.

The CDR3 DNA reads TGTGCCATCAGTGAGCCCTCGGTCGGGACAGGGTGGTACTACAATGAGCAGTTCTTC. Protein: CAISEPSVGTGWYYNEQFF. V usage is TRBV10-3 and J usage is TRBJ2-1; 9 nucleotides match TRBD1. The CDR3 runs 19 residues. Germline trimming cut 2 bases from V and 3 bases from J; bases unmatched to any gene: 14. The germline CDR1 and CDR2 sequences are ENHRY and SYGVKD.